This TCR beta chain was recorded in a study of T cell repertoires in cytomegalovirus infection. Across the study: Recently described HLA-C-restricted plus well-studied HLA-B-restricted CMV epitopes were used. A matching HLA type, together with CMV infection, was signaled by public TCR beta signatures.

Study findings and constraints: Totalled public TCR beta family frequency picked out people who carried CMV plus the relevant HLA.

V was cut by 5 bases and J by 13 bases, with 12 bases left in between. The CDR3 covers 12 residues. Germline-derived CDR1 and CDR2 are SGHTA and FQGNSA. About this clonotype: The antigen is undetermined.

TCRdb passed the reads through MiXCR, listing each CDR3 protein once. The sample holds roughly 500,000 distinct CDR3 sequences, roughly 46% seen once. V usage is TRBV7-2 and J usage is TRBJ1-6, with unresolved D. The origin of this receptor is a human donor in good health (CMV status not recorded). Some clones in this sample may be carry-over from other donors' samples. The sample was cultured PBMCs, taken from culture after CMV antigen stimulation. This chain's CDR3 is CASSPPGMPLHF. CDR3 bases: TGTGCCAGCAGCCCCCCGGGGATGCCCCTCCACTTT.